This entry lists 7 T cell receptor beta chains sequenced from one sample in a study of T-cell memory formation after mild COVID-19. TCRdb reanalysed the 5' RACE reads using MiXCR and keeps one entry per CDR3 protein. This sample yields about 350,000 distinct CDR3 sequences, of which roughly an eighth are seen a single time; about a fifth belongs to the top ten. The material sequenced was PBMCs or a T cell subset sorted from them (not recorded which). These receptors all stem from a man between 18 and 35 years old who had mild COVID-19 (a few samples of this study predate the infection). Cell type and time point are not known.

This clonotype was detected a few times. The V and J genes are TRBV19 and TRBJ1-1; D uncertain. This CDR3 is built from 14 residues. The germline CDR1 and CDR2 sequences are LNHDA and SQIVND (reference sequence). Trimming removed 5 bases from V and 3 bases from J, with 13 bases in between. CDR3 nucleotides: TGTGCCAGTAGTGGCCTTGGAAGGCACACTGAAGCTTTCTTT. This gives the protein CASSGLGRHTEAFF.

The chain's CDR3 is CASSQGLAQGGGTQYF. CDR3 bases: TGCGCCAGCAGCCAAGGACTAGCGCAGGGAGGCGGTACGCAGTATTTT. This chain uses TRBV4-1 with TRBJ2-3; TRBD2 aligns across 8 bases. The CDR3 is made up of 16 amino acids. V lost 1 base, J lost 8 bases, and 11 bases stayed unmatched. Germline V CDR1 and CDR2: MGHRA, YSYEKL.

The CDR3 reads CSVSQASNEKLFF. The CDR3 DNA reads TGCAGCGTGAGCCAGGCGAGTAATGAAAAACTGTTTTTT. J is TRBJ1-4 and V is TRBV29-1; no reliable D call. V lost 6 bases and J lost 4, with 12 bases in between. The germline V gene has CDR1 SQVTM and CDR2 ANQGSEA. There are 13 residues in the CDR3.

In nucleotides, the CDR3 is TGTGCCAACAGTTTATCTAGCGGGGGCTCGTGGGGCGAGCAGTACGTC. Translated, it gives CANSLSSGGSWGEQYV. The rearrangement uses TRBV28 and TRBJ2-7; 10 bases map to TRBD2. The germline CDR1 and CDR2 sequences are MDHEN and SYDVKM. This CDR3 contains 16 residues.

The CDR3 protein is CASNSPGGVYGYTF. The DNA of the CDR3 is TGTGCCAGCAATTCGCCAGGGGGCGTGTATGGCTACACCTTC. The rearrangement uses TRBV21-1 and TRBJ1-2; the D call of TRBD1 is as the table states it, not checked on the DNA. TRBV21-1 is listed as a pseudogene. The CDR3 totals 14 residues.

This clonotype was observed at least ten times. V and J are TRBV7-2 and TRBJ1-6; tentative D call: TRBD1 (6 bases). V lost 1 base, J lost 7 bases, and 11 bases lay in between. The CDR3 consists of 15 residues. CDR1 and CDR2 (germline): SGHTA, FQGNSA. DNA of the CDR3: TGTGCCAGCAGCTTAGTTGGGGGGGCAAATTCACCCCTCCACTTT. Its translation: CASSLVGGANSPLHF.

There are a few counts of this clonotype. V and J are TRBV5-1 and TRBJ2-2; D gene ambiguous. CDR1 SGHRS and CDR2 YFSETQ come from the germline V gene. The CDR3 is made up of 15 amino acids. Trimming cost V 4 bases and J 4 bases, with 14 bases left between them. The CDR3 bases are TGCGCCAGCAGCACTGGTCCCGTCGGCACCGGGGAGCTGTTTTTT. It is translated as CASSTGPVGTGELFF. Combining the CDR3 with reference TRBV5-1 and TRBJ2-2 gives the whole variable domain KAGVTQTPRYLIKTRGQQVTLSCSPISGHRSVSWYQQTPGQGLQFLFEYFSETQRNKGNFPGRFSGRQFSNSRSEMNVSTLELGDSALYLCASSTGPVGTGELFFGEGSRLTVL.